This T cell receptor beta chain was identified during a study of cytomegalovirus exposure and HLA in healthy donors. Researchers ran the PCR with 60 Vbeta and 13 Jbeta primers. Data came from immunoSEQ multiplex PCR; TCRdb stores just in-frame clones and leaves some out. Here the sample spans about 160,000 clones, more than 60% being singletons. In regard to this clone: This sample also contains other DNA sequences that code for the same CDR3.

Trimming shortened V by 3 bases and J by 3 bases, and 9 bases separated the two germline ends. The CDR3 extends over 14 amino acids. The V gene's germline CDR1 is LGHNA and CDR2 YNFKEQ. The TCR sequence derives from a man aged 35 to 55 in good health and CMV-seronegative. The sample was PBMCs. The chain is built from TRBV4-2 and TRBJ1-5; D ambiguous. In DNA form, the CDR3 reads TGTGCCAGCAGCCAGCGGAGGGACAATCAGCCCCAGCATTTT. This sequence encodes CASSQRRDNQPQHF.